Reported below is one T cell receptor (beta chain). Its matching antigen is unknown. The study ran its PCR with 60 Vbeta and 13 Jbeta primers. Clones were read by immunoSEQ multiplex PCR, and TCRdb kept only the in-frame ones, dropping some. The sample carries some 70,000 clones, roughly 69% recorded once. Germline trimming cut 0 bases from V and 3 bases from J; bases unmatched to any gene: 5. The CDR3 has 16 residues. The germline V gene encodes CDR1 SGHNT and CDR2 YENEEA. This record belongs to a study of cytomegalovirus exposure and HLA in healthy donors. Regarding the study as a whole: Cytomegalovirus-associated TCR beta chains were listed, numbering 150 to 200. Among CMV-associated TCR beta chains, most appeared HLA-restricted in a later analysis. Researchers reported in a later analysis that a missense DCLRE1C variant was tied to TCR beta V- and J-gene trimming. Previous analysis showed most TCR beta V segments were productive about 90% or about 30% of the time.

This chain connects TRBV11-3 to TRBJ2-1; 7 bases are a match to TRBD2. This receptor was taken from a woman aged 45-59 years in good health and CMV-seronegative. Sequenced material: PBMCs. DNA for the CDR3: TGTGCCAGCAGCTTAGACCAGCGGGATTACTACAATGAGCAGTTCTTC. Protein: CASSLDQRDYYNEQFF.